The TCR beta chain under discussion was sequenced for a study of T cells in Graves' hyperthyroidism and ophthalmopathy. Deletions cut 3 bases from V and 3 bases from J, with 12 bases between. In germline, CDR1 is MDHEN, CDR2 SYDVKM. This CDR3 is built from 14 residues. This clonotype was recorded at least ten times. Thyroid ultrasound and orbital computed tomography, with clinical symptoms and serum thyroxine and TRAb, informed diagnoses. Using RNA transcripts as the source, TCR beta CDR3 regions were amplified. First-round RT-PCR with HTBI primers amplified the TCR CDR3 region. TCRdb redid the calling of the multiplex PCR reads with MiXCR, one entry per CDR3 protein. This sample has fewer than 650,000 distinct CDR3 sequences, with approximately 15% found just once.

The sequenced sample was blood. This TCR derives from a woman in her thirties or forties with Graves' ophthalmopathy. This chain links TRBV28 with TRBJ2-7, with D possibly matching TRBD2 (6 bases). The CDR3 DNA follows: TGTGCCAGCAGTTTGGAGGGCAGGGTCTACGAGCAGTACTTC. Translation: CASSLEGRVYEQYF.